The 7 T cell receptor beta chains in this list originate from one sample, sequenced in a study of T cell repertoires in cytomegalovirus infection. TCRdb called the reads again in MiXCR, with one record for every CDR3 protein. The sample contains around 330,000 distinct CDR3 sequences, about a sixth of which appear only once. Source material: PBMCs. The origin of the receptors is a human donor in good health (CMV status not recorded). Some clones in this sample may be carry-over from other donors' samples.

This clonotype appeared many times. The gene calls are TRBV4-1 and TRBJ2-2; unclear D gene. The CDR3 is 13 residues long. Germline lookup yields CDR1 MGHRA and CDR2 YSYEKL. The germline V and J ends were trimmed by 8 bases and 1 base, with 8 bases remaining between them. CDR3 DNA sequence: TGCGCCAGCCGCCCCGAGAACACCGGGGAGCTGTTTTTT. This codes for CASRPENTGELFF.

This clonotype occurred many times. The chain joins TRBV6-4 to TRBJ2-3; D tentatively reads TRBD1 or TRBD2 (5 bases each). CDR1 is MRHNA and CDR2 is SNTAGT in the germline V gene. V was pared by 0 bases and J by 2 bases, with 9 bases between. The CDR3 covers 15 residues. The CDR3 is CASSDSTGPTDTQYF. CDR3 DNA sequence: TGTGCCAGCAGTGACTCTACGGGGCCCACAGATACGCAGTATTTT.

This clonotype showed up just a few times. The chain uses TRBV20-1 and TRBJ2-7; weak D call: TRBD1 (6 bases). Germline assignment: CDR1 DFQATT and CDR2 SNEGSKA (reference sequence). The CDR3 is made up of 13 amino acids. V dropped 6 bases and J dropped 6 bases, with 18 bases sitting between them. Written as DNA, the CDR3 is TGCAGTGCCATGGGACATCGAGTGCGCGAGCAGTACTTC. As protein: CSAMGHRVREQYF.

This clonotype was counted a few times. The V and J genes are TRBV12-3 or TRBV12-4 and TRBJ1-1, with a possible D match to TRBD1 (6 bases). V was clipped by 3 bases and J by 3 bases, with 8 bases between them. The length of the CDR3 is 13 residues. The CDR3 sequence is CASSFPGDTEAFF. CDR3 bases: TGTGCCAGCAGTTTTCCAGGGGACACTGAAGCTTTCTTT.

The chain has TRBV15 and TRBJ1-6; 10 bases fit TRBD1. Germline CDR1 LNHNV, CDR2 YYDKDF (reference sequence). The trim removed 1 base at V and 0 bases at J, leaving 6 bases unmatched. There are 19 residues in the CDR3. CDR3 sequence (DNA): TGTGCCACCAGCAGAGGTAGAAGGACAGGGGGCTCCTATAATTCACCCCTCCACTTT. It specifies CATSRGRRTGGSYNSPLHF.

The chain has TRBV19 and TRBJ1-5; 7 bases are a match to TRBD1. CDR1 is LNHDA, CDR2 SQIVND, per germline (reference sequence). The CDR3 spans 14 residues. The J segment lost 3 bases and the V segment lost 9 bases, leaving 8 bases of the junction unmatched. CDR3 sequence (DNA): TGTGCCAGCAAGCCGGGACAGCTCAATCAGCCCCAGCATTTT. It encodes CASKPGQLNQPQHF.

This CDR3 is CAISETPKYQETQYF. For the CDR3, the DNA is TGTGCCATCAGTGAGACACCGAAGTACCAAGAGACCCAGTACTTC. V gene TRBV10-3 combines with J gene TRBJ2-5; the D is unclear. This CDR3 contains 15 residues. In germline, CDR1 is ENHRY, CDR2 SYGVKD. Between the trimmed V and J ends, which lost 2 bases and 0 bases, there was a span of 10 bases.